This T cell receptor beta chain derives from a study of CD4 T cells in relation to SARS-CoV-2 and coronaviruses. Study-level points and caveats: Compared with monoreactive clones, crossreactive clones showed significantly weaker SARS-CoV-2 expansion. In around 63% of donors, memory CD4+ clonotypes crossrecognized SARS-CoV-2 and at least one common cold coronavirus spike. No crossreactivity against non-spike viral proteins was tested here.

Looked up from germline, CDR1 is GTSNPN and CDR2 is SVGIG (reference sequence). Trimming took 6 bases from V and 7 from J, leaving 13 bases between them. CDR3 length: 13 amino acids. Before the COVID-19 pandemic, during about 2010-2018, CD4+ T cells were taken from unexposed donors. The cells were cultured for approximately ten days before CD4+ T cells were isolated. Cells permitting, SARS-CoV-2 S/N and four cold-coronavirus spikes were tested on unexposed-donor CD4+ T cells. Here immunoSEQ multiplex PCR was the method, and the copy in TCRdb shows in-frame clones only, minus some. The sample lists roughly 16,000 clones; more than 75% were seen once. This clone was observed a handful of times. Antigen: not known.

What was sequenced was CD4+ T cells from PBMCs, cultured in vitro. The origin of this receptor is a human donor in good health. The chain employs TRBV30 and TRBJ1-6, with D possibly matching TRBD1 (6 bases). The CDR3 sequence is CACLTGGNSPLHF. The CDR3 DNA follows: TGTGCCTGCCTGACAGGAGGGAATTCACCCCTCCACTTT.